This TCR beta chain was profiled in a study of identical twins. This clonotype showed up many times. As yet, its antigen is unknown. The germline gives CDR1 SGHTA, CDR2 FQGNSA. The V end lost 11 bases, the J end lost 2 bases, and 16 bases lay between the germline ends. This CDR3 contains 14 residues. Study outcomes and limitations: Low generation probability was overrepresented in out-of-frame alpha sequences shared by twins. Insertion counts were lower in abundant cord blood beta clonotypes, a trend that memory repertoires did not show.

A universal primer site was added by template switching, and unique molecular identifiers were carried by the cDNA. TCRdb reanalysed the 5' RACE reads using MiXCR and keeps one entry per CDR3 protein. The sample consists of approximately 690,000 distinct CDR3 sequences, 5.5% to 6.5% of them appearing once. The chain couples TRBV7-2 to TRBJ1-5; no clear D gene. Sequenced material: naive T cells sorted from blood. The origin of this receptor is a man between 18 and 35 years old in good health. The CDR3 bases are TGTGCCTCCAGAGGTGGCAGCGGCAATCAGCCCCAGCATTTT. The encoded protein is CASRGGSGNQPQHF.